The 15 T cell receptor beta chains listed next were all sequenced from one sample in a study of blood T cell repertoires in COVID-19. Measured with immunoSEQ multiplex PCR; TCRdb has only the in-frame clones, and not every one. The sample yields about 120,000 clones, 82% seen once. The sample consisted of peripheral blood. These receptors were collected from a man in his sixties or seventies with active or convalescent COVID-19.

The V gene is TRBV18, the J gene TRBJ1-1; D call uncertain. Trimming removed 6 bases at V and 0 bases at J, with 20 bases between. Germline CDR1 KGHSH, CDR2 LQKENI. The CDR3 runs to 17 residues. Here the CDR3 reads CASSQRGLSMVNTEAFF. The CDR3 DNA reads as TGTGCCAGCTCCCAACGGGGTTTGTCGATGGTGAACACTGAAGCTTTCTTT.

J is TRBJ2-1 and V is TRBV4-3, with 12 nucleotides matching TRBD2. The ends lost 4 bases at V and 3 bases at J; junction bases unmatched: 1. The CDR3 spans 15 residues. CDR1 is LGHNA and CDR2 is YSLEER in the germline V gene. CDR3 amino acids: CASSPTSGGYNEQFF. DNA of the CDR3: TGCGCCAGCAGCCCGACTAGCGGGGGCTACAATGAGCAGTTCTTC.

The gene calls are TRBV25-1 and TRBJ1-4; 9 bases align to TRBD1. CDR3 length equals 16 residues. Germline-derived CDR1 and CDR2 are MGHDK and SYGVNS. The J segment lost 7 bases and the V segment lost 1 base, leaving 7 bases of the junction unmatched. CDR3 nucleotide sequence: TGTGCCAGCAGTGAATTTCGGACAGGGGCAGGTGAAAAACTGTTTTTT. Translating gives CASSEFRTGAGEKLFF.

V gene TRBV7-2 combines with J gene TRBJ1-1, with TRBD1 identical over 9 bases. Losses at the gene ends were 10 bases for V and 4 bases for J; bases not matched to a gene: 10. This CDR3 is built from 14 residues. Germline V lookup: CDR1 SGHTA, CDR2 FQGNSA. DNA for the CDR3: TGTGCCACCCGAGGGGGACAGGGCGGCACTGAAGCTTTCTTT. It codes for CATRGGQGGTEAFF.

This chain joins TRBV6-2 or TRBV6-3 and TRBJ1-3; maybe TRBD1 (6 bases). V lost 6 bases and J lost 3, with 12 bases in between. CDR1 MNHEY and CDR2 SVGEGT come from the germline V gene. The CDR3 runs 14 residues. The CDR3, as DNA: TGTGCCAGCAGCCCTGACAGGCTTGGAAACACCATATATTTT. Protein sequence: CASSPDRLGNTIYF.

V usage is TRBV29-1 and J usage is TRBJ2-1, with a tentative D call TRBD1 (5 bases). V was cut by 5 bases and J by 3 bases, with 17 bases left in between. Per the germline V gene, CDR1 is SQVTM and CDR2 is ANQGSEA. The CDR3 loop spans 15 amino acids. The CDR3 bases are TGCAGCGTTATCCTAGATAGGCAGGGCTACAATGAGCAGTTCTTC. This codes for CSVILDRQGYNEQFF.

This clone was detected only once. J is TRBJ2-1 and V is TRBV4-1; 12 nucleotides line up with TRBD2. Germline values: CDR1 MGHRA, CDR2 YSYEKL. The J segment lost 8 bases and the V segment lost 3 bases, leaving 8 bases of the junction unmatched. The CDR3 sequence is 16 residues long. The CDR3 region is CASSHSLAGGIDEQFF. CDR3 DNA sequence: TGCGCCAGCAGCCATTCACTAGCGGGGGGTATAGATGAGCAGTTCTTC.

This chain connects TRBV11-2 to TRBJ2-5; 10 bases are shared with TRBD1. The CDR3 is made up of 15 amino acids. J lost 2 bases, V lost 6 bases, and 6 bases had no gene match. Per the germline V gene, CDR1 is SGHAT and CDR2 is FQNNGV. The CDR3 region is CASRSPGQGQETQYF. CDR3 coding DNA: TGTGCCAGCAGGTCACCGGGACAGGGGCAAGAGACCCAGTACTTC.

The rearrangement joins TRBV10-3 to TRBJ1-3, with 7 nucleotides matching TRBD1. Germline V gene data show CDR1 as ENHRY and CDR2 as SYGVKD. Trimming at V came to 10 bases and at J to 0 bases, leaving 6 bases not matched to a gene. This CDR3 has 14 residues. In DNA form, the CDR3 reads TGTGCCACTTTCGACAGGGTCTCTGGAAACACCATATATTTT. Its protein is CATFDRVSGNTIYF.

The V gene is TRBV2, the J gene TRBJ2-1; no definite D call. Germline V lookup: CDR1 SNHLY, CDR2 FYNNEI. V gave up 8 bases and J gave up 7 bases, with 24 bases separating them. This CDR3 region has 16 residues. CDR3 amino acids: CASLKPRLHLRNEQFF. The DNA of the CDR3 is TGTGCCAGCCTAAAACCACGACTGCACCTCCGTAATGAGCAGTTCTTC.

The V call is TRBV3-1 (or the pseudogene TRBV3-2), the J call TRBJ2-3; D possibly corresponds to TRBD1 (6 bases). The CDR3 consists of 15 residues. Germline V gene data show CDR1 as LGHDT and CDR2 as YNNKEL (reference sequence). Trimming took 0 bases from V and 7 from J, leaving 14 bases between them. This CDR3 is CASSQDTGGRNTQYF. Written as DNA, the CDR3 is TGTGCCAGCAGCCAAGATACTGGGGGCCGAAATACGCAGTATTTT.

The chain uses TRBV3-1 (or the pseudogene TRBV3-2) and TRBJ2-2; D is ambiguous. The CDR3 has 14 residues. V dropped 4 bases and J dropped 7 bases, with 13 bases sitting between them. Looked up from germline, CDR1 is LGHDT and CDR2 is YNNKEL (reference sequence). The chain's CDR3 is CASSPQYSSGELFF. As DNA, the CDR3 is TGTGCCAGCAGCCCCCAGTACAGCAGCGGGGAGCTGTTTTTT.

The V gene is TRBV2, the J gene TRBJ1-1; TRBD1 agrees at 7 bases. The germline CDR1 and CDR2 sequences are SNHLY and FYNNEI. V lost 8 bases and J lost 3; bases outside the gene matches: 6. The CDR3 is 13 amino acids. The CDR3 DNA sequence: TGTGCCAGCCGCGAGGACAGGCACACTGAAGCTTTCTTT. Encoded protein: CASREDRHTEAFF.

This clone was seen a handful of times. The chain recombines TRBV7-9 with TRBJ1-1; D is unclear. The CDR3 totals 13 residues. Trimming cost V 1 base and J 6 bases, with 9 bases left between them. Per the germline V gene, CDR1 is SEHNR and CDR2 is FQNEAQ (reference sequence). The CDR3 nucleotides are TGTGCCAGCAGCTTAGACGGTCCCTCTGAAGCTTTCTTT. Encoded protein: CASSLDGPSEAFF.

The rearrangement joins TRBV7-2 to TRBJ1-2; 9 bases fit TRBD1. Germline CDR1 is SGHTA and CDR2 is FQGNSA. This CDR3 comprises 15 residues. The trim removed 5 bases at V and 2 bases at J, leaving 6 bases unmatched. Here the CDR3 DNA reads TGTGCCAGCAGCCCCCGGACAGGGGCCAACTATGGCTACACCTTC. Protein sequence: CASSPRTGANYGYTF.